The source of this TCR beta chain is a study of cytotoxic CD8 clonotypes in ibrutinib-treated CLL. In its sample, this clone was seen many times. As yet, its antigen is unknown. Generated by immunoSEQ multiplex PCR, the TCRdb table keeps only in-frame clones and is missing some. This sample carries roughly 47,000 clones, more than 45% of them seen once, and the ten largest clones take 30% to 35%. Points from the study as a whole: Baseline levels were approached again at progression, after clonality had risen at ibrutinib response.

The specimen comprised PBMCs, sampled after 12 months of ibrutinib treatment. The sequence was collected from a human donor with chronic lymphocytic leukemia.

The CDR3 nucleotides are TGTGCCAGCAGGCAGGGTTGGACTGAAGCTTTCTTT. This encodes CASRQGWTEAFF. The chain is built from TRBV6-1 and TRBJ1-1, with D perhaps TRBD1 (5 bases). Germline loops: CDR1 MNHNS, CDR2 SASEGT. The CDR3 spans 12 residues. V was clipped by 6 bases and J by 5 bases, with 10 bases between them.